This TCR beta chain was profiled in a study of blood T cell repertoires in COVID-19. Study information: Italy, Spain and the United States were the sources of the convalescent and acute COVID-19 samples. PBMCs, B-cell-depleted T cells, or T cells provided the cDNA or gDNA that made up the material.

In the source study's methods: Estimated nucleated cell counts came from reference gene primer amplification. Clones were sequenced by immunoSEQ multiplex PCR, and TCRdb holds only the in-frame ones, with some missing. Clonal size and the V and J genes are those of that table, whereas D and trimming came from the DNA. The sample comprises approximately 100,000 clones, around 87% of which are singletons, and more than 14% rests with the top ten. Looked up from germline, CDR1 is LNHDA and CDR2 is SQIVND (reference sequence). Deletions cut 1 base from V and 3 bases from J, with 10 bases between. This CDR3 region has 14 residues.

The sample comprised peripheral blood. The chain combines TRBV19 with TRBJ2-7; possible D gene TRBD1, 5 bases. The TCR originated in a man aged 50-60 years with acute or convalescent COVID-19. The CDR3, as DNA: TGTGCCAGTAGTATAGGGTTAGGGGACTACGAGCAGTACTTC. Residues: CASSIGLGDYEQYF.